One T cell receptor beta chain is described in this entry. Germline V gene sequence: CDR1 DFQATT, CDR2 SNEGSKA (reference sequence). CDR3 length equals 11 residues. In the original processing: Amplified reference gene primers provided the basis for estimating nucleated cell counts. Produced via immunoSEQ multiplex PCR; TCRdb's table is partial and in-frame only. V and J calls and clone size are given by that table; D and trimming were obtained from the DNA. The top ten hold roughly 4.8% of the sample, which has fewer than 85,000 clones, roughly 80% seen once. This record belongs to a study of blood T cell repertoires in COVID-19. For the study at large: The origin of the acute and convalescent COVID-19 samples was the United States, Italy and Spain. From T cells, B-cell-depleted T cells, or PBMCs came the material, which was cDNA or gDNA.

The sequence was collected from a woman aged 80 or older with active or convalescent COVID-19. The rearrangement uses TRBV20-1 and TRBJ1-1, with D perhaps matching TRBD1 (5 bases). Sequencing was performed on peripheral blood. CDR3 nucleotide sequence: TGCAGAGGGACCGGGAGCACTGAAGCTTTCTTT. Translation gives CRGTGSTEAFF.